This T cell receptor (beta chain) was sequenced for a study of PD-1 blockade in mismatch repair-deficient tumors. Overall study: Enrolled about 2012-2016, patients had progressing, pretreated mismatch repair-deficient cancers of around twelve types.

The method was immunoSEQ multiplex PCR; TCRdb's version includes in-frame clones alone and lacks a portion of them. The sample has 35,000 to 45,000 clones, 70% to 90% seen once; the top ten hold 3.9%. The CDR3 is made up of 15 amino acids. V was clipped by 3 bases and J by 4 bases; unmatched bases: 6. Looked up from germline, CDR1 is MGHDK and CDR2 is SYGVNS. On this clone itself: Antigen: not known.

Overall study results and limits: Rapid post-treatment expansion, then contraction, generally preceding radiologic response, marked tumor-resident clones.

Mismatch repair deficiency was confirmed in all patients, by PCR or immunohistochemistry. TCR sequencing covered a few patients who responded to pembrolizumab. The chain combines TRBV25-1 with TRBJ2-3, with 8 positions matching TRBD1. This clonotype originated in an adult with mismatch repair-deficient cancer. The source material was peripheral blood, sampled around 75 weeks after starting pembrolizumab. The chain's CDR3 is CASSDLDRGADTQYF. The CDR3, as DNA: TGTGCCAGCAGTGATCTCGACAGGGGTGCAGATACGCAGTATTTT.